The rows below give T cell receptor beta chains drawn from one sample of a study of cytomegalovirus exposure and HLA in healthy donors. Clones were read by immunoSEQ multiplex PCR, and TCRdb kept only the in-frame ones, dropping some. The top ten clones hold approximately 2.8% of a sample with approximately 220,000 clones, 70% to 90% of them seen once. The source material was PBMCs. The receptors were gathered from a man aged 25-40 years in good health and CMV-seronegative. Both conserved end residues are part of each CDR3. Each record gives: V gene, D gene, clone size, J gene, CDR3 DNA, CDR3 protein. The D gene is left open where the match is weak. Not all rows give a size; the values are once, few, many and, for expanded clones, a class.

v_call: TRBV5-1
d_call: TRBD1
clone_size: NA
j_call: TRBJ1-4
cdr3_nt: TGCGCCAGCAGCCAGGGACAGGGGGGTGAAAAACTGTTTTTT
cdr3_aa: CASSQGQGGEKLFF

v_call: TRBV2
d_call: NA
clone_size: NA
j_call: TRBJ2-1
cdr3_nt: TGTGCCAGCATGGGGGGATCGGATGAGCAGTTCTTC
cdr3_aa: CASMGGSDEQFF

v_call: TRBV5-3
d_call: NA
clone_size: few
j_call: TRBJ2-7
cdr3_nt: TGTGCCAGAAGCGCAGGCTCTTCGTACTTC
cdr3_aa: CARSAGSSYF

v_call: TRBV9
d_call: TRBD1
clone_size: few
j_call: TRBJ1-6
cdr3_nt: TGTGCCAGCAGCGTTGGACAGGGGAGATCACCCCTCCACTTT
cdr3_aa: CASSVGQGRSPLHF

v_call: TRBV19
d_call: NA
clone_size: NA
j_call: TRBJ2-5
cdr3_nt: TGTGCCAGTAGTATAGTTCGGGCAGGGGATCGAGAGACCCAGTACTTC
cdr3_aa: CASSIVRAGDRETQYF

v_call: TRBV5-1
d_call: TRBD2
clone_size: NA
j_call: TRBJ2-1
cdr3_nt: TGCGCCAGCAGCTTTAGCGGGGGGGCCTCCTCCTACAATGAGCAGTTCTTC
cdr3_aa: CASSFSGGASSYNEQFF

v_call: TRBV7-9
d_call: TRBD1
clone_size: many
j_call: TRBJ1-5
cdr3_nt: TGTGCCAGCAGCTCGACAGGGGGCAATCAGCCCCAGCATTTT
cdr3_aa: CASSSTGGNQPQHF

v_call: TRBV19
d_call: TRBD2
clone_size: NA
j_call: TRBJ2-7
cdr3_nt: TGTGCCAGTAGGGAGAGCCGCGGGAGCTACTACGAGCAGTACTTC
cdr3_aa: CASRESRGSYYEQYF

v_call: TRBV6-1
d_call: NA
clone_size: once
j_call: TRBJ2-3
cdr3_nt: TGTGCCAGCAGTGGGGGGGGCGCGGCAGATACGCAGTATTTT
cdr3_aa: CASSGGGAADTQYF

v_call: TRBV18
d_call: NA
clone_size: NA
j_call: TRBJ1-5
cdr3_nt: TGTGCCAGCTCACCAACGGGGAAAGGTAGCAATCAGCCCCAGCATTTT
cdr3_aa: CASSPTGKGSNQPQHF

v_call: TRBV6-5
d_call: NA
clone_size: NA
j_call: TRBJ1-5
cdr3_nt: TGTGCCAGCAGTCGGGGGGGGCACAGCAATCAGCCCCAGCATTTT
cdr3_aa: CASSRGGHSNQPQHF

v_call: TRBV5-1
d_call: NA
clone_size: NA
j_call: TRBJ2-1
cdr3_nt: TGCGCCAGCAACGGTGGAGGGGGCCCTGGGGATGAGCAGTTCTTC
cdr3_aa: CASNGGGGPGDEQFF

v_call: TRBV27
d_call: NA
clone_size: NA
j_call: TRBJ2-5
cdr3_nt: TGTGCCAGCAGTTTATCGGGCGGGTATAGAAGGGAGACCCAGTACTTC
cdr3_aa: CASSLSGGYRRETQYF

v_call: TRBV28
d_call: TRBD1
clone_size: NA
j_call: TRBJ1-4
cdr3_nt: TGTGCCAGCAGTCCGACAGGGGGCGAAGGAGAGGAAAAACTGTTTTTT
cdr3_aa: CASSPTGGEGEEKLFF

v_call: TRBV28
d_call: TRBD2
clone_size: NA
j_call: TRBJ2-5
cdr3_nt: TGTGCCAGCAGTCGCCCTAGGACTAGCGGGGGGGCTGGGACCCAGTACTTC
cdr3_aa: CASSRPRTSGGAGTQYF

v_call: TRBV9
d_call: NA
clone_size: NA
j_call: TRBJ2-2
cdr3_nt: TGTGCCAGCAGCCCCGGGGGTCTTCCCGGGGAGCTGTTTTTT
cdr3_aa: CASSPGGLPGELFF

v_call: TRBV5-6
d_call: NA
clone_size: NA
j_call: TRBJ1-2
cdr3_nt: TGTGCCAGCAGCCGACAGTCCTCCTATGGCTACACCTTC
cdr3_aa: CASSRQSSYGYTF

v_call: TRBV9
d_call: NA
clone_size: NA
j_call: TRBJ1-2
cdr3_nt: TGTGCCAGCACCCGAGGAGGGACGTTGGTCTATGGCTACACCTTC
cdr3_aa: CASTRGGTLVYGYTF

v_call: TRBV21-1
d_call: NA
clone_size: NA
j_call: TRBJ2-3
cdr3_nt: TGTGCCAGCAGCAAAAGGGGCCGGGACAGGGGAAGAAGCACAGATACGCAGTATTTT
cdr3_aa: CASSKRGRDRGRSTDTQYF

v_call: TRBV21-1
d_call: NA
clone_size: NA
j_call: TRBJ1-1
cdr3_nt: TGTGCCAGCGCTCAAGTGACAGGGCTCACTGAAGCTTTCTTT
cdr3_aa: CASAQVTGLTEAFF

v_call: TRBV6-1
d_call: TRBD2
clone_size: once
j_call: TRBJ2-3
cdr3_nt: TGTGCCAGCAGTGAAGAGCATTTGGGGGGGATTACAGATACGCAGTATTTT
cdr3_aa: CASSEEHLGGITDTQYF

v_call: TRBV4-3
d_call: NA
clone_size: NA
j_call: TRBJ1-6
cdr3_nt: TGCGCCAGCAGCCAAGCAGGGTTTAATTCACCCCTCCACTTT
cdr3_aa: CASSQAGFNSPLHF

v_call: TRBV7-9
d_call: NA
clone_size: NA
j_call: TRBJ1-1
cdr3_nt: TGTGCCAGCAGCTCAATTACAGTTGAAGCTTTCTTT
cdr3_aa: CASSSITVEAFF

v_call: TRBV5-6
d_call: TRBD1
clone_size: once
j_call: TRBJ2-4
cdr3_nt: TGTGCCAGCAGCTTTAGGGGGCCGGGGAACATTCAGTACTTC
cdr3_aa: CASSFRGPGNIQYF

v_call: TRBV6-1
d_call: TRBD1
clone_size: few
j_call: TRBJ2-1
cdr3_nt: TGTGCCAGCAGGGAACAGGGGGTATCCTACAATGAGCAGTTCTTC
cdr3_aa: CASREQGVSYNEQFF

v_call: TRBV27
d_call: TRBD1
clone_size: NA
j_call: TRBJ2-7
cdr3_nt: TGTGCCAGCAGTAGGACAGGGCGCTACGAGCAGTACTTC
cdr3_aa: CASSRTGRYEQYF

v_call: TRBV7-9
d_call: TRBD1
clone_size: NA
j_call: TRBJ2-4
cdr3_nt: TGTGCCAGCAGCTTAGCCCCGGTTCGGACAGGGGGCAAAAACATTCAGTACTTC
cdr3_aa: CASSLAPVRTGGKNIQYF

v_call: TRBV5-3
d_call: NA
clone_size: NA
j_call: TRBJ2-7
cdr3_nt: TGTGCCAGAAGCTTGTGTAACGGTAAGTTCTACGAGCAGTACTTC
cdr3_aa: CARSLCNGKFYEQYF

v_call: TRBV10-2
d_call: NA
clone_size: NA
j_call: TRBJ2-3
cdr3_nt: TGCGCCAGCAGTGAGTCGGGGGCTAGGGATACGCAGTATTTT
cdr3_aa: CASSESGARDTQYF

v_call: TRBV4-3
d_call: NA
clone_size: NA
j_call: TRBJ2-5
cdr3_nt: TGCGCCAGCAGCCAAGGGGGGAGGGGGGAGACCCAGTACTTC
cdr3_aa: CASSQGGRGETQYF

v_call: TRBV6-1
d_call: NA
clone_size: NA
j_call: TRBJ2-7
cdr3_nt: TGTGCCAGCAGTGAGGGCGGGGACGCCGCCTACGAGCAGTACTTC
cdr3_aa: CASSEGGDAAYEQYF

v_call: TRBV11-3
d_call: TRBD1
clone_size: NA
j_call: TRBJ1-2
cdr3_nt: TGTGCCAGCAGCTTGAGGGGGCACCTCTATGGCTACACCTTC
cdr3_aa: CASSLRGHLYGYTF

v_call: TRBV6-5
d_call: NA
clone_size: NA
j_call: TRBJ2-2
cdr3_nt: TGTGCCAGCAGTTACTACAGGAGCGACACCGGGGAGCTGTTTTTT
cdr3_aa: CASSYYRSDTGELFF

v_call: TRBV28
d_call: TRBD1
clone_size: NA
j_call: TRBJ2-7
cdr3_nt: TGTGCCAGCAGTTTAACGGGACAGGGTGGTATCTCAACTTTCGAGCAGTACTTC
cdr3_aa: CASSLTGQGGISTFEQYF

v_call: TRBV6-5
d_call: NA
clone_size: NA
j_call: TRBJ1-2
cdr3_nt: TGTGCCAGCATGGGAGGTGGCGGGCGACTCTACACCTTC
cdr3_aa: CASMGGGGRLYTF

v_call: TRBV2
d_call: TRBD1
clone_size: NA
j_call: TRBJ2-5
cdr3_nt: TGTGCCAGCAGTGAGTTTCCGGGACAGGGGACGTGGGAGACCCAGTACTTC
cdr3_aa: CASSEFPGQGTWETQYF

v_call: TRBV11-2
d_call: TRBD1
clone_size: NA
j_call: TRBJ1-1
cdr3_nt: TGTGCCAGCAGCCGCAACAGGGGAATTGCCACTGAAGCTTTCTTT
cdr3_aa: CASSRNRGIATEAFF

v_call: TRBV9
d_call: NA
clone_size: NA
j_call: TRBJ1-4
cdr3_nt: TGTGCCAGCAGCGTACATGGCCTTAATGAAAAACTGTTTTTT
cdr3_aa: CASSVHGLNEKLFF

v_call: TRBV5-6
d_call: NA
clone_size: NA
j_call: TRBJ1-1
cdr3_nt: TGTGCCAGCAGCTTTGCGGCTGAAGCTTTCTTT
cdr3_aa: CASSFAAEAFF

v_call: TRBV7-9
d_call: NA
clone_size: NA
j_call: TRBJ2-5
cdr3_nt: TGTGCCAGCAGCTCTCCACGGGTGCTGTACCAAGAGACCCAGTACTTC
cdr3_aa: CASSSPRVLYQETQYF

v_call: TRBV4-1
d_call: TRBD2
clone_size: NA
j_call: TRBJ2-3
cdr3_nt: TGCGCCAGCAGCCTTACCGGGACTAGCGGGAGCACAGATACGCAGTATTTT
cdr3_aa: CASSLTGTSGSTDTQYF

v_call: TRBV6-5
d_call: NA
clone_size: NA
j_call: TRBJ2-2
cdr3_nt: TGTGCCAGCAGTTACCCCGACAGAGCTAAGTCCGGGGAGCTGTTTTTT
cdr3_aa: CASSYPDRAKSGELFF

v_call: TRBV5-6
d_call: TRBD1
clone_size: once
j_call: TRBJ1-1
cdr3_nt: TGTGCCAGCAGCTTGGCAGGGGGTAACACTGAAGCTTTCTTT
cdr3_aa: CASSLAGGNTEAFF

v_call: TRBV21-1
d_call: NA
clone_size: NA
j_call: TRBJ1-5
cdr3_nt: TGTGCCAGCAGCAAACTGGGCAGGGTGTTGGTTCAGCCCCAGCATTTT
cdr3_aa: CASSKLGRVLVQPQHF

v_call: TRBV27
d_call: NA
clone_size: NA
j_call: TRBJ1-6
cdr3_nt: TGTGCCAGCAGGCTCCGCGGGGCCCCAAATTCACCCCTCCACTTT
cdr3_aa: CASRLRGAPNSPLHF

v_call: TRBV10-3
d_call: TRBD2
clone_size: NA
j_call: TRBJ2-3
cdr3_nt: TGTGCCACCGGACTAGCGGGCACAGATACGCAGTATTTT
cdr3_aa: CATGLAGTDTQYF

v_call: TRBV10-1
d_call: TRBD1
clone_size: NA
j_call: TRBJ2-5
cdr3_nt: TGCGCCAGCAGGGACAGGGAAGAAGGAGAGACCCAGTACTTC
cdr3_aa: CASRDREEGETQYF

v_call: TRBV4-3
d_call: NA
clone_size: NA
j_call: TRBJ2-3
cdr3_nt: TGCGCCAGCAGCCAAGTAATCGAACACACAGATACGCAGTATTTT
cdr3_aa: CASSQVIEHTDTQYF

v_call: TRBV2
d_call: TRBD1
clone_size: NA
j_call: TRBJ1-1
cdr3_nt: TGTGCCAGCAACTCCGCCGGGACAGGGGGCGAGGGGCCTGAAGCTTTCTTT
cdr3_aa: CASNSAGTGGEGPEAFF

v_call: TRBV19
d_call: TRBD1
clone_size: NA
j_call: TRBJ1-1
cdr3_nt: TGTGCCAGTAGTATTAGGGCAGGGGGCTTGAACACTGAAGCTTTCTTT
cdr3_aa: CASSIRAGGLNTEAFF

v_call: TRBV19
d_call: NA
clone_size: once
j_call: TRBJ1-5
cdr3_nt: TGTGCCAGTAGTATTTCTAATCAGCCCCAGCATTTT
cdr3_aa: CASSISNQPQHF

v_call: TRBV7-9
d_call: NA
clone_size: NA
j_call: TRBJ2-5
cdr3_nt: TGTGCCAGCAGCCGTAAGGGCGGACAGCTAGAGACCCAGTACTTC
cdr3_aa: CASSRKGGQLETQYF

v_call: TRBV9
d_call: TRBD2
clone_size: NA
j_call: TRBJ2-3
cdr3_nt: TGTGCCAGCAGCCCTCTAGCGGGGGTAAGCACAGATACGCAGTATTTT
cdr3_aa: CASSPLAGVSTDTQYF

v_call: TRBV21-1
d_call: NA
clone_size: NA
j_call: TRBJ1-5
cdr3_nt: TGTGCCAGCCTCTTTGGGGAACAGGGTTTACAGCCCCAGCATTTT
cdr3_aa: CASLFGEQGLQPQHF

v_call: TRBV2
d_call: NA
clone_size: NA
j_call: TRBJ2-7
cdr3_nt: TGTGCCAGCGTTAAACAATTAGGATCCGGGACTGGAACCTACGAGCAGTACTTC
cdr3_aa: CASVKQLGSGTGTYEQYF

v_call: TRBV2
d_call: NA
clone_size: NA
j_call: TRBJ2-1
cdr3_nt: TGTGCCAGCAGTGAAGGGACAGACAATGAGCAGTTCTTC
cdr3_aa: CASSEGTDNEQFF